The 30 T cell receptor beta chains below all came from one sample that was sequenced in a study of control samples from healthy donors and cancer patients. Libraries were prepared by immunoSEQ multiplex PCR; TCRdb keeps only in-frame clonotypes and omits some of them. The table shows roughly 63,000 clones, with 92% occurring only once. What was sequenced was PBMCs. Receptor source: a man between 35 and 55 years old with colorectal cancer.

This clone is a singleton in its sample. The chain links TRBV7-3 to TRBJ2-1; D is possibly TRBD2 (6 bases). CDR3 length: 15 amino acids. From germline, CDR1 is SGHTA and CDR2 FQGTGA. Trimming left V 5 bases short and J 4 bases short, with 15 bases between. The CDR3 region has the DNA TGTGCCAGCAGCGCTAGCGTAGGGCTATACAATGAGCAGTTCTTC. Translated, it gives CASSASVGLYNEQFF.

The rearrangement uses TRBV27 and TRBJ1-1, with D perhaps matching TRBD1 (5 bases). Looked up from germline, CDR1 is MNHEY and CDR2 is SMNVEV (reference sequence). The CDR3 contains 12 residues. Trimming removed 6 bases from V and 5 bases from J, with 10 bases in between. The CDR3 nucleotides are TGTGCCAGCAGCCGCTGGGGGACTGAAGCTTTCTTT. Protein: CASSRWGTEAFF.

The chain joins TRBV2 to TRBJ1-2; no firm D call. Trimming shortened V by 0 bases and J by 4 bases, and 9 bases separated the two germline ends. From germline, CDR1 is SNHLY and CDR2 FYNNEI. This CDR3 comprises 14 residues. Here the CDR3 reads CASSEAGYRYGYTF. The CDR3 DNA is TGTGCCAGCAGTGAAGCGGGATACCGCTATGGCTACACCTTC.

This CDR3 reads CSASGPGQSSYEQYF. Here the CDR3 DNA reads TGCAGTGCTAGTGGTCCGGGACAATCATCCTACGAGCAGTACTTC. The chain couples TRBV20-1 to TRBJ2-7; perhaps TRBD1 as D (6 bases). The V end lost 3 bases, the J end lost 1 base, and 16 bases lay between the germline ends. Germline CDR1 and CDR2: DFQATT and SNEGSKA (reference sequence). The CDR3 length is 15 residues.

The rearrangement uses TRBV19 and TRBJ2-4, with a weak D call TRBD1 (6 bases). This CDR3 region has 16 residues. The germline V gene has CDR1 LNHDA and CDR2 SQIVND (reference sequence). The V end was cut by 9 bases, the J end by 7 bases, with 25 bases between. In nucleotides, the CDR3 is TGTGCCAGCTCCCCCGCCGGGCCAGGGGCCGGGAACATTCAGTACTTC. Translation gives CASSPAGPGAGNIQYF.

The genes are TRBV3-1 (or the pseudogene TRBV3-2) and TRBJ2-3, with 9 bases matching TRBD2. Unmatched junction bases numbered 20, after V lost 0 bases and J lost 7 bases. The CDR3 has 20 amino acids. CDR1 and CDR2 from the germline V gene are LGHDT and YNNKEL (reference sequence). In nucleotides, the CDR3 is TGTGCCAGCAGCCAAGATAGGCGCGGGGGGGCCGAGGGGCCCCGGCATACGCAGTATTTT. Its translation is CASSQDRRGGAEGPRHTQYF.

The V gene is TRBV7-3, the J gene TRBJ2-3; no clear D. Trimming shortened V by 0 bases and J by 4 bases, and 5 bases separated the two germline ends. Per the germline V gene, CDR1 is SGHTA and CDR2 is FQGTGA. The CDR3 length is 13 residues. CDR3 in amino acids: CASSLTWSDTQYF. CDR3 bases: TGTGCCAGCAGCTTAACCTGGTCAGATACGCAGTATTTT.

V usage is TRBV12-5 and J usage is TRBJ2-7; a possible D gene is TRBD2 (6 bases). Trimming left V 1 base short and J 0 bases short, with 13 bases between. Germline assignment: CDR1 LGHNT and CDR2 FRNRAP. CDR3 length equals 16 residues. The CDR3 DNA reads TGTGCTAGTGGTTTGGATCTAGCGCGAAGCTCCTACGAGCAGTACTTC. Amino acid sequence: CASGLDLARSSYEQYF.

This sequence joins TRBV7-9 and TRBJ1-4; possibly TRBD1 for D (6 bases). Germline values: CDR1 SEHNR, CDR2 FQNEAQ (reference sequence). The CDR3 has 15 residues. The V and J ends lost 5 bases and 4 bases respectively, with 14 bases between them. CDR3 sequence: CASSPRTVNNEKLFF. The CDR3 DNA sequence: TGTGCCAGCAGCCCCCGGACAGTAAATAATGAAAAACTGTTTTTT.

This clone came up once. CDR3 protein: CASSGTGKTYEQYF. The CDR3 region has the DNA TGTGCCAGCAGTGGGACAGGGAAAACCTACGAGCAGTACTTC. The chain combines TRBV2 with TRBJ2-7; 8 bases agree with TRBD1. Germline loops: CDR1 SNHLY, CDR2 FYNNEI. The CDR3 runs 14 residues. After removal of 4 bases from V and 2 bases from J, the junction contained 4 bases not matched to a gene. The full variable domain, in which reference TRBV2 and TRBJ2-7 provide the parts outside the CDR3, is EPEVTQTPSHQVTQMGQEVILRCVPISNHLYFYWYRQILGQKVEFLVSFYNNEISEKSEIFDDQFSVERPDGSNFTLKIRSTKLEDSAMYFCASSGTGKTYEQYFGPGTRLTVT.

This clone appeared once. The V call is TRBV18, the J call TRBJ1-1; D gene unclear. Germline V gives CDR1 KGHSH, CDR2 LQKENI. The V gene lost 4 bases and the J gene lost 5 bases, with 14 bases spanning the gap. The CDR3 spans 14 residues. This chain's CDR3 is CASSRLRTMTEAFF. DNA of the CDR3: TGTGCCAGCTCACGCCTTAGGACTATGACTGAAGCTTTCTTT.

The CDR3 protein is CASSDPFGRTHNEQFF. The CDR3 nucleotides are TGTGCCAGCAGCGACCCCTTTGGACGAACCCACAATGAGCAGTTCTTC. This chain connects TRBV7-8 to TRBJ2-1; D ambiguous. The V gene's germline CDR1 is SGHVS and CDR2 FQNEAQ. The V end lost 5 bases, the J end lost 5 bases, and 19 bases lay between the germline ends. The length of the CDR3 is 16 residues.

The V gene is TRBV3-1 (or the pseudogene TRBV3-2), the J gene TRBJ2-7; D is possibly TRBD2 (5 bases). The CDR3 loop spans 14 amino acids. Germline V gives CDR1 LGHDT, CDR2 YNNKEL (reference sequence). V was clipped by 4 bases and J by 6 bases, with 16 bases between them. The CDR3 sequence is CASSRIEGGGEQYF. CDR3 nucleotide sequence: TGTGCCAGCAGCCGAATAGAGGGTGGCGGCGAGCAGTACTTC.

The chain uses TRBV5-1 and TRBJ2-2; 9 positions agree with TRBD1. Looked up from germline, CDR1 is SGHRS and CDR2 is YFSETQ. This CDR3 is 16 amino acids long. V shed 4 bases, J shed 6 bases, and the junction held 10 bases outside the gene matches. CDR3 DNA sequence: TGCGCCAGCAGCCCGTCCCGGGACAGGGTCGCCGGGGAGCTGTTTTTT. Amino acids: CASSPSRDRVAGELFF.

The chain uses TRBV11-2 and TRBJ1-2, with TRBD1 matching 7 bases. CDR3 length: 14 amino acids. The ends lost 5 bases at V and 5 bases at J; junction bases unmatched: 8. The germline gives CDR1 SGHAT, CDR2 FQNNGV. CDR3 in DNA: TGTGCCAGCAGCGTAGGACAGGTGGGGTATGGCTACACCTTC. It encodes CASSVGQVGYGYTF.

The chain recombines TRBV6-2 or TRBV6-3 with TRBJ1-5, with D possibly being TRBD1 (6 bases). Germline-derived CDR1 and CDR2 are MNHEY and SVGEGT. The germline V and J ends were trimmed by 3 bases and 2 bases, with 11 bases remaining between them. The CDR3 loop spans 15 amino acids. The DNA for the CDR3 is TGTGCCAGCAGTTATCCCAGGGGCGGCAATCAGCCCCAGCATTTT. Translated, it gives CASSYPRGGNQPQHF.

The genes are TRBV19 and TRBJ1-3, with unresolved D. Germline V gene sequence: CDR1 LNHDA, CDR2 SQIVND (reference sequence). The CDR3 length is 15 residues. The V end was cut by 0 bases, the J end by 0 bases, with 6 bases between. The CDR3 coding sequence is TGTGCCAGTAGTATAGATGGCCTCTCTGGAAACACCATATATTTT. Protein sequence: CASSIDGLSGNTIYF.

This clone was found once. One end of the junction does not line up with germline, which may come from a read error. The identical CDR3 is also encoded by other nucleotide sequences in the sample. The chain combines TRBV5-1 with TRBJ2-7; D uncertain. CDR3 length: 16 amino acids. The germline gives CDR1 SGHRS, CDR2 YFSETQ. CDR3 in amino acids: CASSLGTDWPTREQYF. CDR3 in DNA: TGCGCCAGCAGTTTGGGTACGGATTGGCCCACTCGGGAGCAGTACTTC.

The rearrangement uses TRBV19 and TRBJ1-5; 8 bases match TRBD1. V shed 4 bases, J shed 11 bases, and the junction held 13 bases outside the gene matches. The CDR3 totals 15 residues. Per germline, CDR1 LNHDA and CDR2 SQIVND (reference sequence). CDR3 loop: CASSTTGQAPGSQHF. The CDR3 DNA is TGTGCCAGTAGTACGACGGGACAGGCCCCGGGGTCCCAGCATTTT. Based on the CDR3 plus reference TRBV19 and TRBJ1-5, the full variable domain is DGGITQSPKYLFRKEGQNVTLSCEQNLNHDAMYWYRQDPGQGLRLIYYSQIVNDFQKGDIAEGYSVSREKKESFPLTVTSAQKNPTAFYLCASSTTGQAPGSQHFGDGTRLSIL.

In its sample, this clone was seen a few times. The chain couples TRBV15 to TRBJ1-5, with D hard to call. Trimming shortened V by 1 base and J by 5 bases, and 12 bases separated the two germline ends. This CDR3 region has 15 residues. CDR1 and CDR2 (germline): LNHNV, YYDKDF (reference sequence). The CDR3 region has the DNA TGTGCCACCAGCAGAGTTTCACAGCTATATCAGCCCCAGCATTTT. It codes for CATSRVSQLYQPQHF.

V gene TRBV24-1 combines with J gene TRBJ2-1; 8 bases align to TRBD2. V was clipped by 3 bases and J by 8 bases; unmatched bases: 14. Per germline, CDR1 KGHDR and CDR2 SFDVKD. The CDR3 has 17 residues. The CDR3 protein is CATSDREHPGTRDEQFF. In nucleotides, the CDR3 is TGTGCCACCAGTGATCGAGAACACCCCGGGACTAGGGATGAGCAGTTCTTC.

The chain uses TRBV4-2 and TRBJ2-1; TRBD2 aligns across 12 bases. The CDR3 totals 19 residues. The V gene's germline CDR1 is LGHNA and CDR2 YNFKEQ. The ends lost 0 bases at V and 4 bases at J; junction bases unmatched: 10. CDR3 sequence reads: CASSQDLGSSGGGYNEQFF. The CDR3 nucleotides read TGTGCCAGCAGCCAAGATTTGGGTTCTAGCGGGGGGGGTTACAATGAGCAGTTCTTC.

J is TRBJ1-1 and V is TRBV2, with a weak D call TRBD1 (6 bases). V lost 6 bases and J lost 6, with 11 bases in between. Germline CDR1 is SNHLY and CDR2 is FYNNEI. The CDR3 runs 12 residues. The CDR3 region is CASRGAGPEAFF. CDR3 coding DNA: TGTGCCAGCAGGGGGGCGGGTCCTGAAGCTTTCTTT.

The chain employs TRBV3-1 (or the pseudogene TRBV3-2) and TRBJ1-1; no clear D gene. Germline-derived CDR1 and CDR2 are LGHDT and YNNKEL (reference sequence). V dropped 2 bases and J dropped 0 bases, with 7 bases sitting between them. The CDR3 length is 14 residues. CDR3 DNA sequence: TGTGCCAGCAGCCAAAGAACCATGAACACTGAAGCTTTCTTT. Translating gives CASSQRTMNTEAFF.

This sequence joins TRBV19 and TRBJ1-6; TRBD1 matches 10 bases. The CDR3 has 15 amino acids. With V trimmed by 4 bases and J by 7 bases, 4 bases remained unmatched. CDR1 LNHDA and CDR2 SQIVND come from the germline V gene (reference sequence). The chain's CDR3 is CASSRQGARNSPLHF. The CDR3 DNA reads TGTGCCAGTAGTAGACAGGGGGCGCGGAATTCACCCCTCCACTTT.

The chain carries TRBV5-1 and TRBJ1-3; D is uncertain. Germline V gives CDR1 SGHRS, CDR2 YFSETQ. Trimming removed 0 bases at V and 2 bases at J, with 6 bases between. The CDR3 sequence is 14 residues long. CDR3 in amino acids: CASSLDGTGNTIYF. In nucleotides, the CDR3 is TGCGCCAGCAGCTTGGATGGAACTGGAAACACCATATATTTT.

The chain combines TRBV25-1 with TRBJ1-2; TRBD1 matches 11 bases. The V gene's germline CDR1 is MGHDK and CDR2 SYGVNS. Trimming at V came to 3 bases and at J to 6 bases, leaving 3 bases not matched to a gene. The CDR3 is made up of 14 amino acids. The CDR3 sequence: CASSERTGGDGYTF. CDR3 DNA sequence: TGTGCCAGCAGTGAGAGGACAGGGGGCGATGGCTACACCTTC.

V is TRBV7-3 and J is TRBJ2-5; TRBD2 aligns across 11 bases. Trimming took 5 bases from V and 4 from J; bases not matched to a gene: 6. The CDR3 extends over 15 amino acids. Per the germline V gene, CDR1 is SGHTA and CDR2 is FQGTGA. The CDR3 loop reads CASSLVGTSGETQYF. The CDR3 region has the DNA TGTGCCAGCAGCCTTGTTGGGACTAGCGGAGAGACCCAGTACTTC.

This sequence joins TRBV5-1 and TRBJ2-5; the match to TRBD2 covers 7 bases. Looked up from germline, CDR1 is SGHRS and CDR2 is YFSETQ. The CDR3 sequence is 15 residues long. V shed 5 bases and J 4 bases; nucleotides not matched to a gene: 11. The CDR3 loop reads CASSRVERGGETQYF. The CDR3, as DNA: TGCGCCAGCAGTCGAGTCGAGCGGGGCGGAGAGACCCAGTACTTC.

The gene calls are TRBV19 and TRBJ2-7; D may be TRBD1 or TRBD2 (6 bases each). The V end was cut by 5 bases, the J end by 3 bases, with 17 bases between. Germline CDR1 and CDR2: LNHDA and SQIVND (reference sequence). This CDR3 region has 15 residues. The CDR3 bases are TGTGCCAGTAGTCCTACCCGGGGGCAGGTCTACGAGCAGTACTTC. This sequence encodes CASSPTRGQVYEQYF.